This entry concerns a single TCR beta chain. V dropped 0 bases and J dropped 2 bases, with 18 bases sitting between them. Germline V lookup: CDR1 SGHRS, CDR2 YFSETQ. The CDR3 loop spans 17 amino acids. The data are from a study of control samples from healthy donors and cancer patients. The method was immunoSEQ multiplex PCR; TCRdb's version includes in-frame clones alone and lacks a portion of them. The data show 150,000 or so clones, with about 90% seen just once and around 2.1% held by the top ten. The TCR sequence derives from a woman aged 45-65 years in good health. The V and J genes are TRBV5-1 and TRBJ2-7, with D perhaps TRBD1 (6 bases). Input material: blood. The CDR3 is CASSLGTPDRYTYEQYF. CDR3 bases: TGCGCCAGCAGCTTGGGAACCCCGGACAGATACACCTACGAGCAGTACTTC.